The following is a TCR beta chain sequence with its context. As yet, its antigen is unknown. Antigen-specific CD4+ T cells expanded by the ViraFEST assay with viral peptide pools were then sequenced. Culture lasted about ten days before CD4+ T cell isolation. Testing of the vaccine recipients showed negative nucleocapsid antibodies and no prior SARS-CoV-2 infection. The V gene end was trimmed by 0 bases and the J gene end by 0 bases; junction bases not matched to a gene: 5. The CDR3 runs 18 residues. CDR1 is SGHDT and CDR2 is YYEEEE in the germline V gene. The data belong to a study of vaccination effects on CD4 cells after COVID-19. The wider study: All participants had two doses of either the BNT162b2 or mRNA-1273 vaccine.

Study-wide results and caveats: Relatively few convalescent patients took part in the study, which had no early post-infection timepoints.

TCRdb's table, derived via immunoSEQ multiplex PCR, lists solely in-frame clones and lacks some. The sample includes 37,000 or so clones, over 65% of them seen just once. Sample: CD4+ T cells from PBMCs cultured with HCoV-OC43 spike peptides, taken before COVID-19 vaccination. Subset denoted: HCoV-OC43 spike overlapping peptide pool stimulation. The receptor comes from a human donor who received a COVID-19 vaccine. This sequence joins TRBV5-6 and TRBJ1-3; 11 nucleotides match TRBD1. The DNA of the CDR3 is TGTGCCAGCAGCTTGGGTCGTGGACAGGGGGCCTCTGGAAACACCATATATTTT. This codes for CASSLGRGQGASGNTIYF.